The 15 T cell receptor beta chains presented below share a single source sample, sequenced in a study of T-cell memory formation after mild COVID-19. TCRdb ran MiXCR on the 5' RACE reads and lists one entry per CDR3 protein. The table records 150,000 or so distinct CDR3 sequences, around 25% of them present only once. The sequencing input was PBMCs or a T cell subset sorted from them (not recorded which). The receptors were gathered from an adult woman who had mild COVID-19 (a few samples of this study predate the infection). Cell type and time point are not known.

This clonotype was seen once. The chain links TRBV5-8 to TRBJ2-1, with D possibly TRBD1 on 6 matching bases. The CDR3 covers 13 residues. Germline loops: CDR1 SGHTS, CDR2 YDEGEE. Trimming took off 8 bases at V and 2 bases at J, with 11 bases between the two ends. The DNA for the CDR3 is TGTGCCAGGGCACAGGGAGCCTACAATGAGCAGTTCTTC. Amino acids: CARAQGAYNEQFF.

This clonotype showed up just a few times. This chain links TRBV9 with TRBJ2-2; no firm D call. V dropped 4 bases and J dropped 2 bases, with 24 bases sitting between them. Germline V CDR1 and CDR2: SGDLS, YYNGEE. CDR3 length: 19 residues. CDR3 protein: CASSPRLTQWTANTGELFF. The CDR3 DNA follows: TGTGCCAGCAGCCCACGTTTAACGCAGTGGACGGCTAACACCGGGGAGCTGTTTTTT.

This clonotype was recorded many times. The V and J genes are TRBV15 and TRBJ2-1; TRBD2 agrees at 10 bases. The CDR3 contains 18 residues. From germline, CDR1 is LNHNV and CDR2 YYDKDF (reference sequence). Trimming at V came to 0 bases and at J to 8 bases, leaving 13 bases not matched to a gene. The CDR3 loop reads CATSRDVLLAGVWDEQFF. The CDR3 nucleotides read TGTGCCACCAGCAGAGATGTCCTTCTAGCGGGAGTTTGGGATGAGCAGTTCTTC.

The rearrangement uses TRBV29-1 and TRBJ2-7; weak D call: TRBD2 (5 bases). Trimming removed 6 bases at V and 3 bases at J, with 12 bases between. Germline CDR1 reads SQVTM; CDR2 reads ANQGSEA. This CDR3 comprises 12 residues. CDR3 residues: CSVFDGDYEQYF. CDR3 coding DNA: TGCAGCGTCTTTGACGGGGACTACGAGCAGTACTTC.

Only a few counts were recorded for this clonotype. V is TRBV20-1 and J is TRBJ1-1; D unresolved. Germline V CDR1 and CDR2: DFQATT, SNEGSKA (reference sequence). V dropped 5 bases and J dropped 6 bases, with 16 bases sitting between them. The CDR3 spans 13 residues. The CDR3 sequence is CSAVDKVRAEAFF. In nucleotides, the CDR3 is TGCAGTGCTGTCGATAAAGTTAGGGCTGAAGCTTTCTTT.

The genes are TRBV4-2 and TRBJ1-1, with 7 bases matching TRBD1. The V and J ends lost 0 bases and 0 bases, in that order; junction bases with no gene match: 4. The CDR3 extends over 16 amino acids. Germline assignment: CDR1 LGHNA and CDR2 YNFKEQ. CDR3 protein: CASSQEEGALNTEAFF. DNA of the CDR3: TGTGCCAGCAGCCAAGAGGAGGGGGCCTTGAACACTGAAGCTTTCTTT.

This chain uses TRBV9 with TRBJ2-1; D is ambiguous. This CDR3 spans 12 amino acids. V was cut by 0 bases and J by 14 bases, with 12 bases left in between. Per germline, CDR1 SGDLS and CDR2 YYNGEE. The CDR3 coding sequence is TGTGCCAGCAGCGTAGGCCAGGCCCCGGAGTTCTTC. Its translation: CASSVGQAPEFF.

This chain uses TRBV12-3 or TRBV12-4 with TRBJ1-2; the D gene is possibly TRBD1 (5 bases). Trimming took 6 bases from V and 4 from J, leaving 18 bases between them. This CDR3 contains 15 residues. This CDR3 is CASSTPWLGLYGYTF. In nucleotides, the CDR3 is TGTGCCAGCAGCACCCCCTGGTTGGGGCTCTATGGCTACACCTTC.

The chain recombines TRBV27 with TRBJ2-4, with 7 bases that match TRBD1. The CDR3 is 13 residues long. J lost 1 base, V lost 9 bases, and 3 bases had no gene match. Germline V gene lookup returns CDR1 MNHEY and CDR2 SMNVEV (reference sequence). This chain's CDR3 is CASQGDAKNIQYF. DNA for the CDR3: TGTGCCAGTCAGGGGGATGCCAAAAACATTCAGTACTTC.

This sequence joins TRBV7-9 and TRBJ2-5; TRBD1 might be the D (6 bases). Trimming took 7 bases from V and 4 from J, leaving 22 bases between them. The germline gives CDR1 SEHNR, CDR2 FQNEAQ (reference sequence). This CDR3 has 16 residues. The CDR3 is CASTTPAQGQLETQYF. CDR3 coding DNA: TGTGCCAGCACCACTCCAGCCCAGGGGCAACTAGAGACCCAGTACTTC. The full variable domain, with the rest looked up from reference TRBV7-9 and TRBJ2-5, is DTGVSQNPRHKITKRGQNVTFRCDPISEHNRLYWYRQTLGQGPEFLTYFQNEAQLEKSRLLSDRFSAERPKGSFSTLEIQRTEQGDSAMYLCASTTPAQGQLETQYFGPGTRLLVL.

The V call is TRBV5-6, the J call TRBJ1-2; weak D call: TRBD1 (5 bases). Looked up from germline, CDR1 is SGHDT and CDR2 is YYEEEE. This CDR3 spans 15 amino acids. The V and J ends lost 4 bases and 8 bases respectively, with 21 bases between them. CDR3 DNA: TGTGCCAGCAGCCTAATGGGGACGAACGCTATCGGCTACACCTTC. This codes for CASSLMGTNAIGYTF.

V usage is TRBV6-5 and J usage is TRBJ1-2, with TRBD1 matching 7 bases. Germline V lookup: CDR1 MNHEY, CDR2 SVGAGI. CDR3 length: 14 residues. V was clipped by 7 bases and J by 7 bases; unmatched bases: 12. The CDR3 region is CASMGRDSRSGYTF. The CDR3 DNA reads TGTGCCAGCATGGGACGGGACAGCAGATCTGGCTACACCTTC.

The CDR3 region has the DNA TGTGCCAGCAGTCAGAGATGGGAGCAGTACTTC. It yields the protein CASSQRWEQYF. J is TRBJ2-7 and V is TRBV6-1; D call uncertain. Germline CDR1 MNHNS, CDR2 SASEGT. Trimming shortened V by 5 bases and J by 7 bases, and 9 bases separated the two germline ends. The CDR3 contains 11 residues.

This clonotype has just a few counts. V gene TRBV12-3 or TRBV12-4 combines with J gene TRBJ1-1, with D possibly being TRBD1 (5 bases). The CDR3 is 15 amino acids. The germline V and J ends were trimmed by 4 bases and 1 base, with 13 bases remaining between them. The CDR3 DNA reads as TGTGCCAGCAGTTGGGGAGGGGATCGGAACACTGAAGCTTTCTTT. It codes for CASSWGGDRNTEAFF.

The chain is built from TRBV9 and TRBJ2-1; tentative D call: TRBD1 (7 bases). The CDR3 is 16 amino acids. V gave up 4 bases and J gave up 8 bases, with 22 bases separating them. The germline CDR1 and CDR2 sequences are SGDLS and YYNGEE. In DNA form, the CDR3 reads TGTGCCAGCAGCCCCCAGGGGGGCGGCCTCTCGGATGAGCAGTTCTTC. Translated: CASSPQGGGLSDEQFF.